This entry concerns a single T cell receptor (beta chain). Its antigen is currently unknown. Trimming shortened V by 1 base and J by 7 bases, and 20 bases separated the two germline ends. The CDR3 runs 17 residues. Germline V lookup: CDR1 SGHTA, CDR2 FQGNSA. TCRdb's table, derived via immunoSEQ multiplex PCR, lists solely in-frame clones and lacks some. The table has about 52,000 clones, roughly 86% seen once. This sample is drawn from a study of T cell responses to AZD1222 COVID-19 vaccine. Study-level findings and limits: Donors skewed white British and female; clonal diversity was possibly underestimated.

This TCR derives from an adult who received the AZD1222 COVID-19 vaccine. Specimen: peripheral blood, collected 28 days after the second AZD1222 dose. The V and J genes are TRBV7-2 and TRBJ1-5; TRBD1 is a possible D gene (5 bases). The CDR3 DNA reads TGTGCCAGCAGCTTAGTTCGGGCAGGGTGGCCCATGCAGCCCCAGCATTTT. Protein: CASSLVRAGWPMQPQHF. Together with reference TRBV7-2 and TRBJ1-5, the CDR3 gives the full variable domain: GAGVSQSPSNKVTEKGKDVELRCDPISGHTALYWYRQSLGQGLEFLIYFQGNSAPDKSGLPSDRFSAERTGGSVSTLTIQRTQQEDSAVYLCASSLVRAGWPMQPQHFGDGTRLSIL.